This T cell receptor (delta chain) originates from a study of gammadelta T cells in human blood. Germline V gene data show CDR1 as TSWWSYY and CDR2 as QGS. This CDR3 has 23 residues. V dropped 1 base and J dropped 0; count of bases not matched to a gene: 26. In its sample, this clone was seen a few times. The antigen is unknown. A much larger clone sits a single nucleotide away, making a read error possible. Whole-study results and caveats: Microbial exposure reportedly appeared to drive polyclonal expansion of innate gamma-delta T cells right after birth.

TCRdb re-called clones from the RT-PCR reads using CATT. The sample lists over a thousand delta-chain clones; around 10% were seen once. Sequencing used non-Vgamma9Vdelta2 gamma-delta T cells from cord blood. The TCR comes from a newborn. The chain links TRDV1 to TRDJ1, with TRDD3 matching 7 bases. DNA for the CDR3: TGTGCTCTTGGGGAACAAGAAGGCCACCCGAAAGACTCTGGGGGTTCTTACACCGATAAACTCATCTTT. Translated, it gives CALGEQEGHPKDSGGSYTDKLIF.